Listed below are T cell receptor beta chains from one sample, sequenced in a study of OX40 agonist ivuxolimab in advanced cancers. Libraries were prepared by immunoSEQ multiplex PCR; TCRdb keeps only in-frame clonotypes and omits some of them. The table shows about 63,000 clones, with about 89% occurring only once. The sample here was CD4+ or CD8+ T cells sorted from blood, taken in a trial of the OX40 agonist ivuxolimab. These receptors were taken from an adult with an advanced solid tumor such as melanoma, head and neck, liver or kidney cancer. The CDR3 runs from the conserved cysteine through the conserved F or W. A D gene is named only where the DNA matches it firmly. Size tells how often a clone was seen (once, few, many) or the class of an expanded clone, and some rows leave it out.

J	size	D	V	DNA	CDR3
TRBJ1-2	NA	NA	TRBV19	TGTGCCAGTAGTATAGACCCCACTGGGAGTACCTATGGCTACACCTTC	CASSIDPTGSTYGYTF
TRBJ2-5	NA	TRBD1	TRBV11-2	TGTGCCAGCAGCTTAGATTTTGCAGGGGGCCAAGAGACCCAGTACTTC	CASSLDFAGGQETQYF
TRBJ1-1	once	TRBD1	TRBV29-1	TGCAGCGCCCGGGACAGGGGGGGAACTGAAGCTTTCTTT	CSARDRGGTEAFF
TRBJ2-7	NA	NA	TRBV7-9	TGTGCCAGCAGCATAACCCGAGGCATCGGAGACGAGCAGTACTTC	CASSITRGIGDEQYF
TRBJ1-2	NA	NA	TRBV5-1	TGCGCCAGCAGGTCCGGGACGGAAGGCTACACCTTC	CASRSGTEGYTF
TRBJ2-3	NA	NA	TRBV5-4	TGTGCCAGCAGCCCTCCGACAGGAGGCACAGATACGCAGTATTTT	CASSPPTGGTDTQYF
TRBJ2-1	once	TRBD2	TRBV11-3	TGTGCCAGCAGCCCGTCAACTAGCGGGATAACTGAGCAGTTCTTC	CASSPSTSGITEQFF
TRBJ2-5	NA	NA	TRBV19	TGTGCCAGTAGTATGGGATCTGCAGCCCAAGAGACCCAGTACTTC	CASSMGSAAQETQYF
TRBJ1-1	NA	NA	TRBV25-1	TGTGCCAGCAGTAAACAGGTGAACACTGAAGCTTTCTTT	CASSKQVNTEAFF
TRBJ1-6	NA	NA	TRBV7-9	TGTGCCAGCCAGGACAGCGCCAATTCACCCCTCCACTTT	CASQDSANSPLHF
TRBJ2-7	NA	TRBD2	TRBV5-6	TGTGCCAGCAGCACGGGACTAGCGGGAGGCACCTACGAGCAGTACTTC	CASSTGLAGGTYEQYF
TRBJ2-1	NA	TRBD1	TRBV2	TGTGCCAGCAGTGGACAGGGTTTTCCTCGCAATGAGCAGTTCTTC	CASSGQGFPRNEQFF
TRBJ1-1	once	NA	TRBV20-1	TGCAGTGCTAGTCTGTTGGGGTTGGCTTTCTTT	CSASLLGLAFF
TRBJ2-7	NA	TRBD1	TRBV7-9	TGTGCCAGCAGCTCCCAGGGACAGAAATTCTCCTACGAGCAGTACTTC	CASSSQGQKFSYEQYF
TRBJ1-4	NA	NA	TRBV18	TGTGCCAGCTCACCACCTCAGGGACGGGAAAAACTGTTTTTT	CASSPPQGREKLFF
TRBJ1-5	NA	NA	TRBV28	TGTGCCAGCGGAGATCAGCCCCAGCATTTT	CASGDQPQHF
TRBJ2-1	NA	TRBD2	TRBV11-2	TGTGCCAGCAGCTTGTTGGGCGGGAGTAATGAGCAGTTCTTC	CASSLLGGSNEQFF
TRBJ2-7	NA	TRBD1	TRBV10-3	TGTGCCATCAGCGACAGGGGGGCCTACGAGCAGTACTTC	CAISDRGAYEQYF
TRBJ1-2	NA	TRBD1	TRBV7-2	TGTGCCAGCAGCTTAAGGGCAGGGGGCAACGATGGCTACACCTTC	CASSLRAGGNDGYTF
TRBJ2-7	NA	NA	TRBV6-1	TGTGCCAGCAGGGAATCAGGGGTGCCCTTCTTC	CASRESGVPFF
TRBJ2-1	NA	TRBD2	TRBV5-5	TGTGCCAGCAGCCCCGGGACTATAAATGAGCAGTTCTTC	CASSPGTINEQFF
TRBJ1-2	NA	NA	TRBV11-2	TGTGCCAGCAGCCCTACAGATTTCCGCTACACCTTC	CASSPTDFRYTF